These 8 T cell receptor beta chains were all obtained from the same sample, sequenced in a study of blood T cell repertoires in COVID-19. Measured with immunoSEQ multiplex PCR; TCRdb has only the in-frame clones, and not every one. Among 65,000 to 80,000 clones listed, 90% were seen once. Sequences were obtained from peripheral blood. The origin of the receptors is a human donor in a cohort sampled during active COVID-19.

The CDR3 here is CASSRSGRNEQFF. The CDR3, as DNA: TGTGCCAGCAGCCGTAGCGGGAGGAATGAGCAGTTCTTC. The chain combines TRBV7-2 with TRBJ2-1, with 10 bases identical to TRBD2. Germline V CDR1 and CDR2: SGHTA, FQGNSA. This CDR3 is built from 13 residues. The junction had 2 bases not matched to a gene; V was cut back by 5 bases and J by 7 bases.

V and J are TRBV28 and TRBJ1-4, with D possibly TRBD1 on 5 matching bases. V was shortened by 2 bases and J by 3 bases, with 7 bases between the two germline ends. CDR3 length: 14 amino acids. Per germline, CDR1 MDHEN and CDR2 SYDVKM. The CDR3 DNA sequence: TGTGCCAGCAGTTTAGGGGCAGCTAATGAAAAACTGTTTTTT. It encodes CASSLGAANEKLFF.

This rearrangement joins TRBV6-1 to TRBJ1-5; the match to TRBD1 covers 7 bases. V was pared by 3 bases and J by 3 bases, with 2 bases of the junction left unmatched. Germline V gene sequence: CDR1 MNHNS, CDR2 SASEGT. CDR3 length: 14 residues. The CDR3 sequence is CASSDGTDNQPQHF. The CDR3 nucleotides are TGTGCCAGCAGTGACGGGACAGACAATCAGCCCCAGCATTTT.

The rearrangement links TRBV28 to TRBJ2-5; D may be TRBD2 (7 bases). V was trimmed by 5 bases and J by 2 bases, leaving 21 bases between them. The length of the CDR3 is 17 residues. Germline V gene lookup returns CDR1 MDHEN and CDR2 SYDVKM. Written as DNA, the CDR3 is TGTGCCAGCAGTCCTCTTGGGGGGGGACACTTGCAAGAGACCCAGTACTTC. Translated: CASSPLGGGHLQETQYF. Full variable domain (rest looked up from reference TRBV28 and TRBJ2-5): DVKVTQSSRYLVKRTGEKVFLECVQDMDHENMFWYRQDPGLGLRLIYFSYDVKMKEKGDIPEGYSVSREKKERFSLILESASTNQTSMYLCASSPLGGGHLQETQYFGPGTRLLVL.

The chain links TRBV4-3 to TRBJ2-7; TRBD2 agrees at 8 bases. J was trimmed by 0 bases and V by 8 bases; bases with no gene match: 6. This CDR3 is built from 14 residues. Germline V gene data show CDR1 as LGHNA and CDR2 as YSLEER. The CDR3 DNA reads TGCGCCAGCTCTGTAGCGGGAAGCTCCTACGAGCAGTACTTC. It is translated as CASSVAGSSYEQYF.

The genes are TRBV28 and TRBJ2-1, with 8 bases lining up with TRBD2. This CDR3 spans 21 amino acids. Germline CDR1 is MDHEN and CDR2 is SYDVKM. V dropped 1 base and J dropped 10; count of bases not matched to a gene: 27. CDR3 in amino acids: CASSLYGFGQGGSGAKGEQFF. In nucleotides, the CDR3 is TGTGCCAGCAGTTTATACGGGTTTGGGCAGGGAGGTAGCGGGGCGAAAGGGGAGCAGTTCTTC.

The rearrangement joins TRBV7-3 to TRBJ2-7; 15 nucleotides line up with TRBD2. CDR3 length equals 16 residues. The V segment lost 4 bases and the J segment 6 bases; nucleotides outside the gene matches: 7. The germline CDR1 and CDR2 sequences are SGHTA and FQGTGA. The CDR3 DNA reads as TGTGCCAGCAGCTCACCGGGACTAGCGGGAGGAGGCGAGCAGTACTTC. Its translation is CASSSPGLAGGGEQYF.

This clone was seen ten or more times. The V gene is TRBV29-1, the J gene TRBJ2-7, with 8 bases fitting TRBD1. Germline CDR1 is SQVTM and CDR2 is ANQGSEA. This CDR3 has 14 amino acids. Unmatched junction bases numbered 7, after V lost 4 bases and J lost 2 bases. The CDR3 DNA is TGCAGCGTTGTTGGGCAGGGGGCAGCCTACGAGCAGTACTTC. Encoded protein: CSVVGQGAAYEQYF.